The TCR beta chain under discussion was sequenced for a study of T-cell reconstitution after alpha-beta-depleted transplantation in children. Study-level points and caveats: Newly generated T cells supplied most T-cell counts and diversity one year post-transplant. Expanded graft clones numbering several hundred reportedly gave rise to alpha-beta T cells about two months after transplant.

Using unique molecular identifiers, the investigators prepared the TCRbeta library. TCRdb itself ran the PCR reads through MiXCR, one entry per CDR3 protein. The table has a few hundred thousand distinct CDR3 sequences, 13% seen once. On this clonotype: Antigen unknown.

The CDR3 runs to 15 residues. Germline V gene lookup returns CDR1 LNHNV and CDR2 YYDKDF (reference sequence). The V gene lost 5 bases and the J gene lost 10 bases, with 21 bases spanning the gap. The receptor was isolated from a male patient younger than 18 who had a stem cell transplant for acute myeloid leukemia, so the T cells may come from the graft donor. The sample here was PBMCs, mostly from graft donor cells, taken 360 days after TCRalphabeta/CD19-depleted stem cell transplant. This sequence joins TRBV15 and TRBJ2-1; D is perhaps TRBD1 or TRBD2 (5 bases each). In DNA, the CDR3 is TGTGCCACCAGCGGGCCGGGGACCATCCTGGGGGAGCAGTTCTTC. Translated: CATSGPGTILGEQFF.